Given below is one T cell receptor (beta chain) in context. No antigen is known for it. Trimming cost V 5 bases and J 4 bases; bases outside gene matches: 7. The CDR3 totals 17 residues. Per the germline V gene, CDR1 is MNHEY and CDR2 is SMNVEV (reference sequence). The entry originates in a study of cytomegalovirus exposure and HLA in healthy donors. Whole-study results and caveats: DRB1 showed the most TCR associations and HLA-C the fewest in a later analysis, as rates varied by HLA locus.

The PCR used 60 Vbeta and 13 Jbeta primers. Only in-frame clones appear in the TCRdb table, and some are missing; sequencing was by immunoSEQ multiplex PCR. The table shows roughly 100,000 clones, with about 66% occurring only once. The TCR comes from a boy between 10 and 17 years old in good health and CMV-seropositive. The gene calls are TRBV27 and TRBJ2-1, with 14 nucleotides matching TRBD2. Sequenced input: PBMCs. The CDR3, as DNA: TGTGCCAGCAGTCCCCGACTAGCGGGGGGGGCGTACAATGAGCAGTTCTTC. Translating gives CASSPRLAGGAYNEQFF.